This is a list of T cell receptor beta chains from one sample in a study of T-cell reconstitution after alpha-beta-depleted transplantation in children. TCRdb re-derived calls from the PCR reads in MiXCR, one entry per CDR3 protein. The profile shows approximately 350,000 distinct CDR3 sequences, 15% to 20% of them singletons. The starting material was PBMCs, mostly from graft donor cells, obtained 360 days after TCRalphabeta/CD19-depleted stem cell transplant. The receptor source for this set is a male patient aged 2 to 9 who had a stem cell transplant for acute lymphoblastic leukemia, so the T cells may come from the graft donor. Both conserved end residues are part of each CDR3. D genes are given only for firm matches. Clone size is shown for a subset of rows, as once, few, many or a class of expanded clone.

V gene: TRBV18
J gene: TRBJ2-3
D gene: .
clone size: .
CDR3 DNA: TGTGCCAGCTCACCACCTAGTAGCACAGATACGCAGTATTTT
CDR3 protein: CASSPPSSTDTQYF

V gene: TRBV29-1
J gene: TRBJ2-1
D gene: TRBD2
clone size: few
CDR3 DNA: TGCAGCGTTGAATCCACTAGCGGGAGGTTCAATGAGCAGTTCTTC
CDR3 protein: CSVESTSGRFNEQFF

V gene: TRBV5-1
J gene: TRBJ2-3
D gene: TRBD2
clone size: few
CDR3 DNA: TGCGCCAGCAGCTTGGCAGTGGCGGGAGCTAGCACAGATACGCAGTATTTT
CDR3 protein: CASSLAVAGASTDTQYF

V gene: TRBV28
J gene: TRBJ1-2
D gene: .
clone size: few
CDR3 DNA: TGTGCCAGCAGTTCCGTGACCAGGGCATTCTATGGCTACACCTTC
CDR3 protein: CASSSVTRAFYGYTF

V gene: TRBV5-1
J gene: TRBJ2-1
D gene: TRBD2
clone size: few
CDR3 DNA: TGCGCCAGCAGCCCGGGACTAGCGGGCCCCTCGTGGCAGTTCTTC
CDR3 protein: CASSPGLAGPSWQFF

V gene: TRBV5-1
J gene: TRBJ2-3
D gene: .
clone size: few
CDR3 DNA: TGCGCCAGCAGCTTCCAGGGAGTGGATACGCAGTATTTT
CDR3 protein: CASSFQGVDTQYF

V gene: TRBV4-3
J gene: TRBJ1-3
D gene: TRBD1
clone size: .
CDR3 DNA: TGCGCCAGCAGCCGACGGACGAGGGACAGCCGCTCTGGAAACACCATATATTTT
CDR3 protein: CASSRRTRDSRSGNTIYF

V gene: TRBV12-3/TRBV12-4
J gene: TRBJ1-5
D gene: .
clone size: few
CDR3 DNA: TGTGCCAGCAGAGGGGGAATTGGTCAGCCCCAGCATTTT
CDR3 protein: CASRGGIGQPQHF

V gene: TRBV20-1
J gene: TRBJ1-5
D gene: .
clone size: few
CDR3 DNA: TGCAGTGCTAACGTGCCTCATCAGCCCCAGCATTTT
CDR3 protein: CSANVPHQPQHF

V gene: TRBV7-3
J gene: TRBJ2-1
D gene: .
clone size: .
CDR3 DNA: TGTGCCAGCAGCTTTTTTAGGGAATCCAATGAGCAGTTCTTC
CDR3 protein: CASSFFRESNEQFF

V gene: TRBV20-1
J gene: TRBJ2-7
D gene: TRBD2
clone size: .
CDR3 DNA: TGCAGTGCTCCCGGGACTAGCGGAATCTACGAGCAGTACTTC
CDR3 protein: CSAPGTSGIYEQYF